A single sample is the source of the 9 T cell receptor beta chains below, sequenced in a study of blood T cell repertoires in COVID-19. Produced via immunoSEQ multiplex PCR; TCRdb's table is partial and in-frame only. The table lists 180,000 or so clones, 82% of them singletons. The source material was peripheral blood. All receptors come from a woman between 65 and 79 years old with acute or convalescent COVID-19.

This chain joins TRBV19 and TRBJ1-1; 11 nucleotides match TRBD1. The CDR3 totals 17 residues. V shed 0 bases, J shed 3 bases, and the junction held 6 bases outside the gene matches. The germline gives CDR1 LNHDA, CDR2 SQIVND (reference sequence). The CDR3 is CASSIDRLGQGDTEAFF. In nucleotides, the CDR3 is TGTGCCAGTAGTATAGACAGGCTGGGACAGGGGGACACTGAAGCTTTCTTT.

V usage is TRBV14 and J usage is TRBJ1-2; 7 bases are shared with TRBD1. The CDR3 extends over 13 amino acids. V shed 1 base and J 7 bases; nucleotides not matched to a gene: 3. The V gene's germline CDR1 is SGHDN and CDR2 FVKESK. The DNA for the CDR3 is TGTGCCAGCAGCCAAGTCCCAGGGGGTGGCTACACCTTC. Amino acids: CASSQVPGGGYTF.

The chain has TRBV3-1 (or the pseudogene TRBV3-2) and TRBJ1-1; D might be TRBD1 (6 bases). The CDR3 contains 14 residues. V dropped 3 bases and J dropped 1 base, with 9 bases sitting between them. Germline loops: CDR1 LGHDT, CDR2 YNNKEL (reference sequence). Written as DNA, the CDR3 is TGTGCCAGCAGCCAGGTAGGGGGGAACACTGAAGCTTTCTTT. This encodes CASSQVGGNTEAFF.

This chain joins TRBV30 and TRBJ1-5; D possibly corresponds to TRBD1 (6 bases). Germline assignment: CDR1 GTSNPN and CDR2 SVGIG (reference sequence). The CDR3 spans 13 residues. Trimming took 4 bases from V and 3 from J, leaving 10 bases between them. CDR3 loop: CAWKDSVNQPQHF. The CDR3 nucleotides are TGTGCCTGGAAGGACAGTGTCAATCAGCCCCAGCATTTT.

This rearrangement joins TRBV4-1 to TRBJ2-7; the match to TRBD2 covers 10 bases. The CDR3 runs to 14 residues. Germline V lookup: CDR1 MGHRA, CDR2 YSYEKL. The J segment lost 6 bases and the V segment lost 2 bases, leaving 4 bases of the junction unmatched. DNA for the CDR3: TGCGCCAGCAGCCAAAGCGGGGGGGGTGGCGAGCAGTACTTC. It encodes CASSQSGGGGEQYF.

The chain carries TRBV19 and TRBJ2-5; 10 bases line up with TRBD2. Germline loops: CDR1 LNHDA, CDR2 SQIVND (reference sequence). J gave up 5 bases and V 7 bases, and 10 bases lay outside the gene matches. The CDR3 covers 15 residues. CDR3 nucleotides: TGTGCCAGTAACGACCTAGCGGGAGTGGGGGAGACCCAGTACTTC. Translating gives CASNDLAGVGETQYF.

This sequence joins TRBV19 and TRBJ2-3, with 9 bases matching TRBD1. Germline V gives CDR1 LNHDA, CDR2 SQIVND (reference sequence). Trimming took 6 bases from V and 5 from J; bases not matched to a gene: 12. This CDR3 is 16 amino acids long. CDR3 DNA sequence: TGTGCCAGTAGCCCCCTCCGGGACAGGGAGGGAGATACGCAGTATTTT. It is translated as CASSPLRDREGDTQYF.

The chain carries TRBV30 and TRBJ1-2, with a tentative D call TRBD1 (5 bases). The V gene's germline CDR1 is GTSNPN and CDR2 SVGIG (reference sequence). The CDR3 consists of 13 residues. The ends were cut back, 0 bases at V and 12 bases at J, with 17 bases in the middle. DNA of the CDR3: TGTGCCTGGAGTGTAAGCAGGGCCGGTGTGCACACCTTC. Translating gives CAWSVSRAGVHTF.

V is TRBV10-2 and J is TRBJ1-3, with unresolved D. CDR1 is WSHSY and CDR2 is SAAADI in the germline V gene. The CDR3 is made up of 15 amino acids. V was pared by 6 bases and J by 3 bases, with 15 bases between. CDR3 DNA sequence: TGCGCCAGCAGGGAGGCTGGTCGGGGTGGAAACACCATATATTTT. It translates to CASREAGRGGNTIYF.